Included here is one TCR beta chain sequence, with context. Its target antigen remains unknown. The record has no base qualities; no much larger clone is one base away. These data originate in a study of T cell responses to AZD1222 COVID-19 vaccine (TCRdb year 2021). For context, the study as a whole: A total of 230 or so trial participants underwent TCR sequencing, of whom approximately 210 received two doses of AZD1222 and around 25 received two doses of the MenACWY control vaccine. Trial participants were enrolled into age subgroups of 18-55, 56-69 and 70-plus years, which contained approximately 150, 30 and 60 TCR-sequenced participants, respectively. Overall study outcomes, separate from this receptor: Most participants were white British and females outnumbered males, and the authors suggested that clonal diversity may have been underestimated. After two AZD1222 doses, both the breadth and the depth of spike-specific TCRs were significantly higher than at day 0 and than in MenACWY recipients. Conclusions about previously exposed vaccinees are limited because only six or seven AZD1222 recipients were SARS-CoV-2 seropositive at baseline. Epitopes outside the regions mutated in the B.1.351 and B.1.1.7 variants were reportedly recognized by nearly half of the unique spike-specific TCRs. Because no day 14 peak-response samples were available, repertoires were characterized only after the peak T cell response. In the small 56-69-year group, the increase in depth fell short of significance, most likely because of low power. Vaccine-associated CD4 TCRs spanned the whole spike protein, with dominant responses in regions 160-218 and 743-854.

The sample's time point label, decoded: baseline before first vaccination. Explained via the paper, the treatment or condition label denotes: meningococcal conjugate vaccine given as trial control. The vaccinee samples were drawn from two UK trials, COV001 and COV002, one of which was a single-blind randomized controlled phase 2/3 trial testing AZD1222 (ChAdOx1 nCoV-19) in healthy adults. Trial participant PBMC samples were collected at day 0 and day 28 after the second dose for TCRbeta chain sequencing. The CDR3 regions of human TCRbeta chains were analyzed by immunosequencing. On the authors' methods: Repertoire TCRs were matched against a reference library of SARS-CoV-2-specific TCRs generated with the MIRA antigen-specificity platform. Breadth was defined as the fraction of unique TCRs that were SARS-CoV-2-associated, and depth was defined as the fraction of total T cells that were SARS-CoV-2-associated. Using the MIRA data, each spike-specific TCR was assigned both to the spike region to which the TCR was reactive and to a CD4 or CD8 class. Log10-transformed breadth and depth values were compared by one-way ANOVA with Sidak's multiple comparisons tests. TCRdb holds this immuneACCESS table with in-frame rearrangements only. Some clones are missing; in checked studies, unresolved V genes explain under half, and the rest has no known cause. V and J calls and clone size are copied from that table; D and trimming were computed from the DNA. This sample is represented by more than 80,000 clones; around 88% of them were singletons. Of the sample, about a tenth is held by the ten largest clones.

This receptor was identified in an adult in good health. The specimen comprised peripheral blood, sampled on day 0 of MenACWY control vaccination.

The DNA reads as follows: TGCGCCAGCAGCCAAGGACAGGGGGCCTACAATGAGCAGTTCTTC. It encodes CASSQGQGAYNEQFF. Rearrangement joined TRBV5-1 to TRBJ2-1, and TRBD1 aligns with 10 junction nucleotides. CDR1 and CDR2 are read off the germline V gene as SGHRS and YFSETQ. Taken from cysteine to phenylalanine, the CDR3 has 15 residues. Left in the record is the CDR3 DNA by itself, 45 bases read in frame from the first base. V is trimmed back by 4 bases and J by 2 bases, and the junction contains 3 bases that no gene match accounts for.